One sample yielded the 26 T cell receptor beta chains listed below, sequenced in a study of CXCR3-negative and CXCR3-positive naive CD8 T cells. Their antigens are not known. Study results and caveats: Naive cells that were CXCR3-positive had more hydrophobic TRB CDR3s (compared with CXCR3-negative naive cells).

With UMI labels, 5' RACE was used to prepare the TRB cDNA libraries. TCRdb re-called the 5' RACE reads and gives one entry per CDR3 protein, without DNA. In total, the table holds about 4,700 distinct CDR3 sequences. Sequences were obtained from naive CXCR3+ CD8+ T cells from blood. Subset here: CD45RO-CCR7+CD27+CD95- naive CD8+ T cells expressing CXCR3 (TNR3+). The receptors were gathered from a human donor in good health. Some clones in this sample may be carry-over from other donors' samples.

According to its frequency, this clonotype is medium-sized. The chain links TRBV29-1 to TRBJ2-2. Germline V gene data show CDR1 as SQVTM and CDR2 as ANQGSEA. CDR3 length: 11 amino acids. The CDR3 is CSVADTGELFF.

According to its frequency, this clonotype is medium-sized. The CDR3 sequence is CASSSNLDRISMDTQYF. The rearrangement links TRBV11-2 to TRBJ2-3; TCRdb's D gene call, TRBD1, goes unchecked for lack of DNA. The CDR3 runs 17 residues. Germline loops: CDR1 SGHAT, CDR2 FQNNGV.

V usage is TRBV25-1 and J usage is TRBJ2-7; TCRdb proposes TRBD1, but this gene call is untestable without DNA. Germline V gene lookup returns CDR1 MGHDK and CDR2 SYGVNS. CDR3 length: 14 amino acids. CDR3 protein: CASSETDRAYEQYF.

This clonotype is called medium-sized based on its frequency. J is TRBJ2-1 and V is TRBV12-3 or TRBV12-4. This CDR3 spans 15 amino acids. The CDR3 is CASREDGSSYNEQFF.

The chain joins TRBV29-1 to TRBJ1-2. Germline-derived CDR1 and CDR2 are SQVTM and ANQGSEA. The CDR3 length is 13 residues. CDR3 sequence reads: CSVEDSATPGYTF.

This chain joins TRBV6-5 and TRBJ1-2; TCRdb's assignment of TRBD1 cannot be checked, as there is no DNA. From germline, CDR1 is MNHEY and CDR2 SVGAGI. This CDR3 has 12 amino acids. CDR3 residues: CASRPLDSRFTF.

The V gene is TRBV20-1, the J gene TRBJ2-7; TCRdb reports TRBD2, a call that lacks DNA to check it against. This CDR3 is built from 14 residues. Germline lookup yields CDR1 DFQATT and CDR2 SNEGSKA (reference sequence). The CDR3 here is CSAGTSPYSYEQYF.

The chain links TRBV6-6 to TRBJ1-5; as DNA is missing, the TRBD1 call by TCRdb cannot be tested. CDR3 length: 14 residues. Germline CDR1 MNHNY, CDR2 SVGAGI (reference sequence). CDR3 sequence: CASSYTGGGQPQHF.

The chain joins TRBV29-1 to TRBJ2-5; TCRdb returns TRBD1, unconfirmable since there is no DNA. This CDR3 region has 15 residues. The germline V gene has CDR1 SQVTM and CDR2 ANQGSEA. This chain's CDR3 is CSVDGWQGAEETQYF.

The genes are TRBV27 and TRBJ1-2. CDR1 and CDR2 from the germline V gene are MNHEY and SMNVEV (reference sequence). The CDR3 runs to 15 residues. CDR3 region: CASNPTGGPLYGYTF.

Considering frequency, this clonotype is medium-sized (0.01 to 0.1%). The rearrangement joins TRBV14 to TRBJ2-2; TCRdb calls TRBD2, which cannot be checked without DNA. The CDR3 runs to 17 residues. Per the germline V gene, CDR1 is SGHDN and CDR2 is FVKESK. CDR3 region: CASSQDLTSGYTGELFF. Full variable domain (missing parts from reference TRBV14 and TRBJ2-2): EAGVTQFPSHSVIEKGQTVTLRCDPISGHDNLYWYRRVMGKEIKFLLHFVKESKQDESGMPNNRFLAERTGGTYSTLKVQPAELEDSGVYFCASSQDLTSGYTGELFFGEGSRLTVL.

This clonotype is deemed medium-sized by its frequency. The gene calls are TRBV2 and TRBJ2-7. This CDR3 spans 12 amino acids. In germline, CDR1 is SNHLY, CDR2 FYNNEI. CDR3 sequence: CASTEKASEQYF.

By frequency, this clonotype registers large. This chain links TRBV2 with TRBJ1-2. The CDR3 sequence is 15 residues long. The germline V gene has CDR1 SNHLY and CDR2 FYNNEI. CDR3 residues: CASRPVGEGNYGYTF.

The chain joins TRBV5-1 to TRBJ2-7; the D gene TCRdb calls, TRBD1, cannot be checked with no DNA. CDR3 size: 15 residues. Germline V CDR1 and CDR2: SGHRS, YFSETQ. CDR3 sequence reads: CASSLDGDGTYEQYF. The variable domain in full, completed from reference TRBV5-1 and TRBJ2-7, reads KAGVTQTPRYLIKTRGQQVTLSCSPISGHRSVSWYQQTPGQGLQFLFEYFSETQRNKGNFPGRFSGRQFSNSRSEMNVSTLELGDSALYLCASSLDGDGTYEQYFGPGTRLTVT.

The J gene is TRBJ2-7, the V gene TRBV7-9. The germline V gene has CDR1 SEHNR and CDR2 FQNEAQ (reference sequence). The CDR3 length is 11 residues. The CDR3 region is CASSFSYEQYF.

Measured by frequency, this clonotype is medium-sized. The CDR3 reads CASSLTTAYNEQFF. The chain links TRBV5-1 to TRBJ2-1. This CDR3 has 14 amino acids. Germline CDR1 reads SGHRS; CDR2 reads YFSETQ.

The V call is TRBV2, the J call TRBJ2-3; there is no DNA to check the TCRdb D call of TRBD1. CDR1 and CDR2 (germline): SNHLY, FYNNEI. The length of the CDR3 is 16 residues. This CDR3 reads CASSEVGSPGIDTQYF.

The chain links TRBV30 to TRBJ1-2; TCRdb indicates TRBD1, and absent DNA this call remains unverified. The CDR3 contains 13 residues. The germline gives CDR1 GTSNPN, CDR2 SVGIG (reference sequence). This chain's CDR3 is CAWNEDTDYGYTF.

The chain combines TRBV20-1 with TRBJ2-7; TCRdb calls TRBD2, which cannot be checked without DNA. Germline V CDR1 and CDR2: DFQATT, SNEGSKA (reference sequence). The CDR3 runs to 13 residues. The CDR3 sequence is CSANPRANYEQYF.

The chain carries TRBV29-1 and TRBJ2-1. The CDR3 length is 12 residues. CDR1 SQVTM and CDR2 ANQGSEA come from the germline V gene. CDR3 region: CSVEDLGDEQFF.

The rearrangement uses TRBV19 and TRBJ1-1. The CDR3 runs 11 residues. Germline CDR1 LNHDA, CDR2 SQIVND (reference sequence). This chain's CDR3 is CASSLNTEAFF. The full variable domain, with the rest looked up from reference TRBV19 and TRBJ1-1, is DGGITQSPKYLFRKEGQNVTLSCEQNLNHDAMYWYRQDPGQGLRLIYYSQIVNDFQKGDIAEGYSVSREKKESFPLTVTSAQKNPTAFYLCASSLNTEAFFGQGTRLTVV.

This clonotype counts as medium-sized by frequency. J is TRBJ1-5 and V is TRBV4-1; with no DNA, the TCRdb D assignment of TRBD1 cannot be verified. CDR3 size: 15 residues. The germline CDR1 and CDR2 sequences are MGHRA and YSYEKL. CDR3 amino acids: CASSSRGVSNQPQHF.

The V gene is TRBV7-9, the J gene TRBJ2-3. The V gene's germline CDR1 is SEHNR and CDR2 FQNEAQ (reference sequence). The CDR3 has 14 residues. The CDR3 loop is CASSPTRITDTQYF.

The chain joins TRBV29-1 to TRBJ2-7; TCRdb gives TRBD1 as the D gene, but with no DNA this cannot be confirmed. CDR1 and CDR2 from the germline V gene are SQVTM and ANQGSEA. This CDR3 is built from 13 residues. Here the CDR3 reads CSVVPGGTYEQYF.

This clonotype is classed as medium-sized by frequency. The chain uses TRBV13 and TRBJ2-7; TCRdb designates TRBD1, a call that cannot be tested without DNA. Germline-derived CDR1 and CDR2 are PRHDT and FYEKMQ (reference sequence). CDR3 length equals 16 residues. CDR3 loop: CASSPSVGVGSYEQYF.

The V call is TRBV29-1, the J call TRBJ2-2; lacking DNA, the TRBD1 call made by TCRdb goes unchecked. There are 15 residues in the CDR3. CDR1 and CDR2 (germline): SQVTM, ANQGSEA. The CDR3 protein is CSVERTGSNTGELFF.